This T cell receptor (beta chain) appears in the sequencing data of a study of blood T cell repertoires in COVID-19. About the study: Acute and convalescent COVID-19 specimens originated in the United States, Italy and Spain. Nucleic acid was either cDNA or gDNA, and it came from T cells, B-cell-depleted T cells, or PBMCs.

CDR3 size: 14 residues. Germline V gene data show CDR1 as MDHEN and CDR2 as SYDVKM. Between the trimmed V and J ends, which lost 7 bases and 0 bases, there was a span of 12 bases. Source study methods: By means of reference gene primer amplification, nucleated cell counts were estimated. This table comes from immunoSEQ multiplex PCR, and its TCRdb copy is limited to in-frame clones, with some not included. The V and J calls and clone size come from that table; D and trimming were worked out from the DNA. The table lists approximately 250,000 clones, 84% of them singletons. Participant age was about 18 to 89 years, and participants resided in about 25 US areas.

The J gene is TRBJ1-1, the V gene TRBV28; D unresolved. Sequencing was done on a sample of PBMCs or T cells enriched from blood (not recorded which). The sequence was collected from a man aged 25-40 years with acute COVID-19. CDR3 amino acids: CASKRGRVNTEAFF. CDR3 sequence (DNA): TGTGCCAGCAAGCGGGGAAGAGTGAACACTGAAGCTTTCTTT.